This TCR beta chain was profiled in a study of cytomegalovirus exposure and HLA in healthy donors. Whole-study results and caveats: One variant, a missense change in DCLRE1C, was linked in a later analysis to TCR beta V- and J-gene trimming.

PCR employed 60 Vbeta and 13 Jbeta primers. TCRdb's table, derived via immunoSEQ multiplex PCR, lists solely in-frame clones and lacks some. The sample lists approximately 150,000 clones, about four fifths occurring once. Comment on this clone: Antigen unknown. At one boundary the junction diverges from the germline segment, which might be a read error.

The CDR3 consists of 12 residues. CDR1 is GTSNPN, CDR2 SVGIG, per germline (reference sequence). The chain uses TRBV30 and TRBJ2-7, with D unresolved. The receptor was isolated from a man younger than 35 in good health and CMV-seropositive. The sequenced material came from PBMCs. The CDR3 reads CARSVPSHEQYF. DNA for the CDR3: TGTGCCCGGAGTGTTCCCAGTCACGAGCAGTACTTC.